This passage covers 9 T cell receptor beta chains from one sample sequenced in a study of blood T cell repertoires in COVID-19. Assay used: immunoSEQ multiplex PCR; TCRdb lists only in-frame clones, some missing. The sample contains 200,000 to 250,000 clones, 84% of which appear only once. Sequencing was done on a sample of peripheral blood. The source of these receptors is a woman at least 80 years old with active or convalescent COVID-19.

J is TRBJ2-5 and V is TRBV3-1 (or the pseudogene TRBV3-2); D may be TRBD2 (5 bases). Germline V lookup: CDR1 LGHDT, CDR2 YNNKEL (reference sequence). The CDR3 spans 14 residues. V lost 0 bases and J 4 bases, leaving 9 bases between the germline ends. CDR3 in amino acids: CASSQDAGRETQYF. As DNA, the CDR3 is TGTGCCAGCAGCCAAGACGCTGGGAGAGAGACCCAGTACTTC.

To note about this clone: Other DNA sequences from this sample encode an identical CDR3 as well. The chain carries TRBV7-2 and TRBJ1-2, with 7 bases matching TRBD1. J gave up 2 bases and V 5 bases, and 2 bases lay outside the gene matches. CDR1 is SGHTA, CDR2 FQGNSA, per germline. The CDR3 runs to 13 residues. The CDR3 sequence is CASSRDRNYGYTF. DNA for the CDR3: TGTGCCAGCAGCAGGGACAGAAACTATGGCTACACCTTC.

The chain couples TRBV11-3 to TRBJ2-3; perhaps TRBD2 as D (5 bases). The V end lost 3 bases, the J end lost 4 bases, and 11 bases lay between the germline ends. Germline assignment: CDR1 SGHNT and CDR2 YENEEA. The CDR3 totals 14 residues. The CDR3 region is CASSFSGGPDTQYF. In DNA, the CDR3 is TGTGCCAGCAGCTTTTCCGGAGGTCCAGATACGCAGTATTTT.

The CDR3 DNA reads as TGTGCCAGCAGCTTATGTTGCATGCGGAGGGTTAAGCGTTTGAGCTCTGGAAACACCATATATTTT. Encoded protein: CASSLCCMRRVKRLSSGNTIYF. The chain has TRBV7-3 and TRBJ1-3; D call uncertain. V lost 2 bases and J 0 bases, leaving 29 bases between the germline ends. The CDR3 runs 22 residues. Germline V gene lookup returns CDR1 SGHTA and CDR2 FQGTGA.

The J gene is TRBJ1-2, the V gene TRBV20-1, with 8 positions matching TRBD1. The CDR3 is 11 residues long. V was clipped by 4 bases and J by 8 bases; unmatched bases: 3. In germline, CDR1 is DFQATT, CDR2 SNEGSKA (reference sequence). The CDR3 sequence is CSATGGYGYTF. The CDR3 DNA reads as TGCAGTGCTACAGGGGGCTACGGCTACACCTTC.

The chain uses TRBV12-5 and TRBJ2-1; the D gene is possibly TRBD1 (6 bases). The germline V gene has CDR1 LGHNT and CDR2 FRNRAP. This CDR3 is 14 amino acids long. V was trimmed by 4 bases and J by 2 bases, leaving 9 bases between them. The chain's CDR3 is CASGSGTTYNEQFF. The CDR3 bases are TGTGCTAGTGGTTCCGGGACAACCTACAATGAGCAGTTCTTC.

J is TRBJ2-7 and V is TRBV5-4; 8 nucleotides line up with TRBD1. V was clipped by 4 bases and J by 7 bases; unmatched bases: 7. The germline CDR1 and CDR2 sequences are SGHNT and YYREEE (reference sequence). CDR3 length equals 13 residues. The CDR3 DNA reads TGTGCCAGCAGCCTTCGACAGGGGAGAGAGCAGTACTTC. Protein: CASSLRQGREQYF.

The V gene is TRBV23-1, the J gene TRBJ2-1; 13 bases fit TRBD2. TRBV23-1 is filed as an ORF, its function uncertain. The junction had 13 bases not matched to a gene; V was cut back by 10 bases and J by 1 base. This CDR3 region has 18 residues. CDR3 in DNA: TGCGCCATATCTTCCGGGACTAGCGGGGAAAGGTCCTACAATGAGCAGTTCTTC. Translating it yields CAISSGTSGERSYNEQFF.

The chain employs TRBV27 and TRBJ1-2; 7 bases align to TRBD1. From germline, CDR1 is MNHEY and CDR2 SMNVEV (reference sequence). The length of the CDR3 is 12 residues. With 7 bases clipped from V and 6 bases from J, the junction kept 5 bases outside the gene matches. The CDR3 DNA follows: TGTGCCAGCAAGGGACAGTTAGATGGCTACACCTTC. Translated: CASKGQLDGYTF.